Listed below are T cell receptor beta chains from one sample, sequenced in a study of response to subunit inactivated influenza vaccine. TCRdb re-called the RT-PCR reads with MiXCR, one entry per CDR3 protein. The sample consists of some 850,000 distinct CDR3 sequences, approximately 17% of them appearing once. The source was PBMCs from blood, collected roughly 5 days after vaccination. Receptor source: a man aged 45-60 years who received an inactivated influenza vaccine. Both conserved end residues are trimmed from each CDR3. The order of the fields is V gene, J gene, CDR3 protein.

V gene: TRBV29-1
J gene: TRBJ1-1
CDR3 protein: SVERENTEAF

V gene: TRBV29-1
J gene: TRBJ2-2
CDR3 protein: SVEKTAGELF

V gene: TRBV20-1
J gene: TRBJ1-1
CDR3 protein: SARLGTTNTEAF

V gene: TRBV12-3/TRBV12-4
J gene: TRBJ2-7
CDR3 protein: ASSLGGGPRPYEQY

V gene: TRBV4-2
J gene: TRBJ2-7
CDR3 protein: ASSQDRGRGGPQY

V gene: TRBV20-1
J gene: TRBJ1-2
CDR3 protein: SASTGTAYGYT

V gene: TRBV10-3
J gene: TRBJ2-1
CDR3 protein: AIKTTSYNEQF

V gene: TRBV28
J gene: TRBJ1-1
CDR3 protein: ASKVGTEAF

V gene: TRBV4-3
J gene: TRBJ1-2
CDR3 protein: ASSHTGGGGYT

V gene: TRBV5-5
J gene: TRBJ2-3
CDR3 protein: ASSLGREDSN

V gene: TRBV6-2/TRBV6-3
J gene: TRBJ1-1
CDR3 protein: ASSYSVGRANTEAF

V gene: TRBV20-1
J gene: TRBJ2-1
CDR3 protein: SASGPLHYNEQF

V gene: TRBV10-3
J gene: TRBJ2-3
CDR3 protein: AIRADTDTQY

V gene: TRBV7-8
J gene: TRBJ1-1
CDR3 protein: ASNSRTGETEVF

V gene: TRBV20-1
J gene: TRBJ1-1
CDR3 protein: SARGFGQGGGEAF